These T cell receptor beta chains were read from a single sample in a study of OX40 agonist ivuxolimab in advanced cancers. Using immunoSEQ multiplex PCR, the repertoire was profiled, and TCRdb retains in-frame clones only, with some absent. The table lists some 33,000 clones, around 87% of them singletons. Sequencing used CD4+ or CD8+ T cells sorted from blood, obtained in a trial of the OX40 agonist ivuxolimab. The origin of the receptors is an adult with an advanced solid tumor such as melanoma, head and neck, liver or kidney cancer. Both conserved end residues are part of each CDR3. Each record gives: clone size, V gene, J gene, CDR3 length, D gene, CDR3 DNA, CDR3 protein. The D gene is left open where the match is weak. Expanded clones are given a class, and other clones once, few, many or no size at all.

few	TRBV11-2	TRBJ1-1	12	NA	TGTGCCAGCACGCAGGGAGGAACTGAAGCTTTCTTT	CASTQGGTEAFF
NA	TRBV9	TRBJ2-5	14	NA	TGTGCCAGCAGCGTTGGAGGGCCAATGGGGACCCAGTACTTC	CASSVGGPMGTQYF
NA	TRBV7-3	TRBJ2-5	14	NA	TGTGCCAGCAGCTTAACAGGAGGTGGTGAGACCCAGTACTTC	CASSLTGGGETQYF
NA	TRBV21-1	TRBJ2-1	16	NA	TGTGCCAGCAGCAAAGAAGGGACAGGGGTCTACAATGAGCAGTTCTTC	CASSKEGTGVYNEQFF
NA	TRBV7-3	TRBJ2-1	16	TRBD2	TGTGCCAGCAGCTTATCTATGCGGGAGGGAGGGAATGAGCAGTTCTTC	CASSLSMREGGNEQFF
NA	TRBV7-2	TRBJ2-7	17	TRBD1	TGTGCCAGCAGCTTAGAGGGGGGGACAGGGGATTCCTACGAGCAGTACTTC	CASSLEGGTGDSYEQYF
NA	TRBV6-1	TRBJ1-6	14	NA	TGTGCCAGCAGTGGTAGGTGGGGTATTTCACCCCTCCACTTT	CASSGRWGISPLHF
NA	TRBV4-1	TRBJ2-7	15	NA	TGCGCCAGCAGCCCCGGAGCCGGGCTCTCCTACGAGCAGTACTTC	CASSPGAGLSYEQYF
NA	TRBV9	TRBJ2-3	12	NA	TGTGCCAGCAGCGGCGACACAGATACGCAGTATTTT	CASSGDTDTQYF
few	TRBV6-5	TRBJ2-3	13	NA	TGTGCCAGCAGGCTGACAGTCACAGATACGCAGTATTTT	CASRLTVTDTQYF
NA	TRBV7-2	TRBJ2-3	16	NA	TGTGCCAGCAGCTTCTTCCTGGGGGGGGCCACAGATACGCAGTATTTT	CASSFFLGGATDTQYF
NA	TRBV7-9	TRBJ2-1	15	TRBD1	TGTGCCAGCAGCCCCCGGGACAGGGGTTACAATGAGCAGTTCTTC	CASSPRDRGYNEQFF
NA	TRBV23-1	TRBJ2-7	16	NA	TGCGCCAGCAGTGACTTGAGGACAAGGGACTCCTACGAGCAGTACTTC	CASSDLRTRDSYEQYF
NA	TRBV19	TRBJ2-3	15	TRBD2	TGTGCCACCAGACTAGCGGGAGGAGGGACAGATACGCAGTATTTT	CATRLAGGGTDTQYF
NA	TRBV19	TRBJ2-6	12	NA	TGTGCCAGTAGTAGTAACAAAAGAGGGGTGACTTTC	CASSSNKRGVTF
NA	TRBV9	TRBJ1-4	16	TRBD1	TGTGCCAGCAGCGTAGGCTCAGGGGGTGGAGGGGAAAAACTGTTTTTT	CASSVGSGGGGEKLFF
NA	TRBV11-1	TRBJ2-3	12	NA	TGTGCCAGCAGCTTAAGCACAGATACGCAGTATTTT	CASSLSTDTQYF
NA	TRBV5-1	TRBJ2-3	13	NA	TGCGCCAGCAGTTGGGGGGGCGACCCTACGCAGTATTTT	CASSWGGDPTQYF
NA	TRBV27	TRBJ1-6	19	NA	TGTGCCAGCAGTTTAGTGCTAGGGATAAGTACCTCCTATAATTCACCCCTCCACTTT	CASSLVLGISTSYNSPLHF
NA	TRBV7-9	TRBJ1-1	15	TRBD1	TGTGCCAGCAGCTTAGTGGACAGGGCGAACACTGAAGCTTTCTTT	CASSLVDRANTEAFF
NA	TRBV6-5	TRBJ1-2	12	NA	TGTGCCAGCAGTTACCTTCTGTATGGCTACACCTTC	CASSYLLYGYTF
few	TRBV6-5	TRBJ1-2	13	NA	TGTGCCAGCAGTTACACGACAGCATATGGCTACACCTTC	CASSYTTAYGYTF
NA	TRBV30	TRBJ2-6	15	NA	TGTGCCTGGCAGACGGGGGCTTGGGGGGCCAACGTCCTGACTTTC	CAWQTGAWGANVLTF
NA	TRBV29-1	TRBJ2-3	14	TRBD2	TGCAGCGTTTACCTAGCGGGTACCACAGATACGCAGTATTTT	CSVYLAGTTDTQYF
NA	TRBV19	TRBJ2-2	15	NA	TGTGCCAGTAGCATAAACACCCTAGCGCGCGGGGAGCTGTTTTTT	CASSINTLARGELFF
NA	TRBV28	TRBJ1-1	13	NA	TGTGCCAGCTCACCCGGGTGGGGCACTGAAGCTTTCTTT	CASSPGWGTEAFF
NA	TRBV28	TRBJ1-6	15	NA	TGTGCCAGCAGTTCATACGGGACTGATAATTCACCCCTCCACTTT	CASSSYGTDNSPLHF
NA	TRBV2	TRBJ2-7	14	NA	TGTGCCAGCAGTGAATTCGAACAATACTACGAGCAGTACTTC	CASSEFEQYYEQYF
NA	TRBV27	TRBJ2-7	15	NA	TGTGCCAGCAGCGGGGGAGCGGACGCCTTCTTCGAGCAGTACTTC	CASSGGADAFFEQYF
NA	TRBV7-3	TRBJ1-1	17	NA	TGTGCCAGCAGCTTAATTCGTCGAATCTCCGTGAACACTGAAGCTTTCTTT	CASSLIRRISVNTEAFF
NA	TRBV7-2	TRBJ1-6	16	TRBD1	TGTGCCAGCAGCCGACCCATGGACAGGGGGTCTTCACCCCTCCACTTT	CASSRPMDRGSSPLHF
NA	TRBV11-2	TRBJ2-6	17	NA	TGTGCCAGCACCATACCAGCTGACAGCTCTGGGGCCAACGTCCTGACTTTC	CASTIPADSSGANVLTF
NA	TRBV7-3	TRBJ2-7	14	NA	TGTGCCAGCAGCTCTCCCGGGACCACCTACGAGCAGTACTTC	CASSSPGTTYEQYF
NA	TRBV7-6	TRBJ2-7	13	NA	TGTGCCAGCAGCTTTGGGGGAGAGTTCGAGCAGTACTTC	CASSFGGEFEQYF
NA	TRBV5-1	TRBJ1-1	13	NA	TGCGCCAGCCATGGAGGACAGAACACTGAAGCTTTCTTT	CASHGGQNTEAFF
once	TRBV15	TRBJ1-2	15	TRBD1	TGTGCCACCAGCGAGGACAGGGGGGAAGGCTATGGCTACACCTTC	CATSEDRGEGYGYTF
NA	TRBV27	TRBJ1-2	14	NA	TGTGCCAGCAGGGCCTCAGGGATCACCTATGGCTACACCTTC	CASRASGITYGYTF
NA	TRBV7-9	TRBJ2-5	17	TRBD2	TGTGCCAGCAGCGCCTCGACTAGCGGGATGCACCAAGAGACCCAGTACTTC	CASSASTSGMHQETQYF
NA	TRBV27	TRBJ1-6	17	NA	TGTGCCAGCAGTTTGGGACCGTTCCTGGACTATAATTCACCCCTCCACTTT	CASSLGPFLDYNSPLHF
once	TRBV4-1	TRBJ2-1	12	TRBD1	TGCGCCAGCAGCCTCGGGACAGCTGAGCAGTTCTTC	CASSLGTAEQFF